This record covers a single T cell receptor beta chain. This CDR3 has 14 amino acids. The V and J ends lost 3 bases and 3 bases respectively, with 12 bases between them. Germline CDR1 reads PRHDT; CDR2 reads FYEKMQ (reference sequence). This record belongs to a study of blood T cell repertoires in COVID-19. Study-level information: Researchers got acute and convalescent COVID-19 samples from the United States, Italy and Spain. PBMCs, B-cell-depleted T cells, or T cells provided the cDNA or gDNA that made up the material.

Study processing details: The assay estimated nucleated cells by amplifying reference gene primers. Libraries were prepared by immunoSEQ multiplex PCR; TCRdb keeps only in-frame clonotypes and omits some of them. V and J calls and clone size are copied from that table; D and trimming were computed from the DNA. Here the sample spans some 250,000 clones, approximately 86% being singletons. The sample was peripheral blood. The genes are TRBV13 and TRBJ2-7; possibly TRBD2 for D (6 bases). This sequence originates from a woman aged 55-70 years with COVID-19, enrolled during active disease. CDR3 protein: CASSFGEEGYEQYF. The DNA of the CDR3 is TGTGCCAGCAGCTTCGGGGAGGAGGGCTACGAGCAGTACTTC. Full variable domain (missing parts from reference TRBV13 and TRBJ2-7): AAGVIQSPRHLIKEKRETATLKCYPIPRHDTVYWYQQGPGQDPQFLISFYEKMQSDKGSIPDRFSAQQFSDYHSELNMSSLELGDSALYFCASSFGEEGYEQYFGPGTRLTVT.